The present TCR beta chain was sequenced within a study of shared clonotypes between healthy human individuals. Study overall: CD4 naive and CD4 memory each took three plates per donor, while CD8 naive took two and CD8 memory one.

Profiling relied on immunoSEQ multiplex PCR, and the TCRdb table lists in-frame clones only, not all of them. The sample has more than 900,000 clones, around 78% seen once; the top ten hold roughly 0.62%. CDR3 size: 15 residues. The germline V gene has CDR1 SGHNT and CDR2 YYREEE (reference sequence). The V end lost 4 bases, the J end lost 6 bases, and 16 bases lay between the germline ends. This rearrangement joins TRBV5-4 to TRBJ2-2, with D tentatively TRBD2 (5 bases). Sequenced input: memory CD4+ T cells from PBMCs. Documented subset: CD45RA-negative fraction. The receptor's source is a man aged 18 to 30 in good health. Some clones in this sample may be carry-over from other donors' samples. The CDR3 loop reads CASSPTAGMAGELFF. In DNA form, the CDR3 reads TGTGCCAGCAGCCCCACGGCCGGGATGGCCGGGGAGCTGTTTTTT.